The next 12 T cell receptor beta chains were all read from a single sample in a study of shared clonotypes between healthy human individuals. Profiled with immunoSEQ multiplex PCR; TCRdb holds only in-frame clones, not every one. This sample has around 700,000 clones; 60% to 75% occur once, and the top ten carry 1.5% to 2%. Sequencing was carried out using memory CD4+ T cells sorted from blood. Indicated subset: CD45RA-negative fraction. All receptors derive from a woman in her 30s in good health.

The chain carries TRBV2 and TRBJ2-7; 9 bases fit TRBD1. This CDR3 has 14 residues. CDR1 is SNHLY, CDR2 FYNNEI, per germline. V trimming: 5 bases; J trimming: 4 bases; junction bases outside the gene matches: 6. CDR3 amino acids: CASSQWGQGYEQYF. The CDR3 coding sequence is TGTGCCAGCAGTCAATGGGGACAGGGTTACGAGCAGTACTTC.

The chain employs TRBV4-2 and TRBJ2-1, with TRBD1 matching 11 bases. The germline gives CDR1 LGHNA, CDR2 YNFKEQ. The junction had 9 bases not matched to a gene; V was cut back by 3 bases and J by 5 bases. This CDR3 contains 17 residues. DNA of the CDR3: TGTGCCAGCAGCCACTCTCTGGACAGGGGGCGAAACAATGAGCAGTTCTTC. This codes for CASSHSLDRGRNNEQFF.

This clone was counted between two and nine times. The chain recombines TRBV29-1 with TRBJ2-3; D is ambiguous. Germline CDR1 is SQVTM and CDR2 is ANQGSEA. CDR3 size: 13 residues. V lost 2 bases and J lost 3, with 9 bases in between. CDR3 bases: TGCAGCGTTGAACGGGCGGAAACAGATACGCAGTATTTT. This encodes CSVERAETDTQYF.

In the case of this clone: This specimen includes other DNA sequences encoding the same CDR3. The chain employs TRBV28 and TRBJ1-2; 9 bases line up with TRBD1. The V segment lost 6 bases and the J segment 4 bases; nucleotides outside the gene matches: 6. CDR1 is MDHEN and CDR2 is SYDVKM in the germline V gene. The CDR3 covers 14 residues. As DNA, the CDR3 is TGTGCCAGCAGAGAGGGACAGGGAGGCTATGGCTACACCTTC. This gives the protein CASREGQGGYGYTF.

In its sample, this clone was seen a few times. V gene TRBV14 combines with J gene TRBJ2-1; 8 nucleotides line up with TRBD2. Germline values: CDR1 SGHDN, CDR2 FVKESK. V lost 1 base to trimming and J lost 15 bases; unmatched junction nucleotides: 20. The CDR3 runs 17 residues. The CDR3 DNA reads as TGTGCCAGCAGCCAAGGAACCAGCGGGAGCCAATTTATAACCTCGTTCTTC. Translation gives CASSQGTSGSQFITSFF.

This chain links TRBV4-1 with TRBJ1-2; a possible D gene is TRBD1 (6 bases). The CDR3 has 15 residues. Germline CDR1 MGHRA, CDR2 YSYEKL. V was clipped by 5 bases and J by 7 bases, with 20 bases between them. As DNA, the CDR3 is TGCGCCAGCAGCGTCAGGGGAGGGGAATATGTTGGCTACACCTTC. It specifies CASSVRGGEYVGYTF.

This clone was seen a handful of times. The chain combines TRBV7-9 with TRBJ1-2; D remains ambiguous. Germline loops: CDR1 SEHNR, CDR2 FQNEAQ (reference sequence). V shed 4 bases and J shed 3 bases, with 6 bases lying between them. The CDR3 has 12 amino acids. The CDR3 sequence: CASSYPDYGYTF. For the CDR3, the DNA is TGTGCCAGCAGCTACCCCGACTATGGCTACACCTTC.

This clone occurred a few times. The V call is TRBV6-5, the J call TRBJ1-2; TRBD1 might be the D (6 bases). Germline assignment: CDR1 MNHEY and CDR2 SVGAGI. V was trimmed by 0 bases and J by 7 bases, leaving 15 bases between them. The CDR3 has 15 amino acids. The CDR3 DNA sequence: TGTGCCAGCAGTTACTCAGCCGGCAGGGGCGGTGGCTACACCTTC. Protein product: CASSYSAGRGGGYTF.

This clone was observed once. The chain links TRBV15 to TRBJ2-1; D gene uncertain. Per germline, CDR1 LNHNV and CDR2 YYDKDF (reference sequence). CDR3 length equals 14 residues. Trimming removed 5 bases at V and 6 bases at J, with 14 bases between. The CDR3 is CATSRSLVANEQFF. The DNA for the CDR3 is TGTGCCACCAGCCGATCTTTGGTAGCCAATGAGCAGTTCTTC.

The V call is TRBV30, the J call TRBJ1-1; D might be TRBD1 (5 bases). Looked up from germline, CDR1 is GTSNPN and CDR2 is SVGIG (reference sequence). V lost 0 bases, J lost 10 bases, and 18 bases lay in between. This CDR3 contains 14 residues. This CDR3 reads CAWSVPRTRRGAFF. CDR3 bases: TGTGCCTGGAGTGTACCGCGGACAAGGCGGGGAGCTTTCTTT.

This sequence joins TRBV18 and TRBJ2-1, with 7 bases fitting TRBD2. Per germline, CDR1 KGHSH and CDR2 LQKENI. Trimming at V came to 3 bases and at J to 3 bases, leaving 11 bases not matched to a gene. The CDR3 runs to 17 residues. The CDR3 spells CASSPGGLAVLYNEQFF. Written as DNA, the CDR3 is TGTGCCAGCTCACCGGGAGGCCTAGCGGTACTCTACAATGAGCAGTTCTTC.

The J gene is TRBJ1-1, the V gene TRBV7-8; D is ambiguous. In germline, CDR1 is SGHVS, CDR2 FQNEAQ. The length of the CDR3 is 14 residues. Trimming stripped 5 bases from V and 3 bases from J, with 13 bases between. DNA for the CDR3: TGTGCCAGCAGCGGCCGGTTTAAAGACACTGAAGCTTTCTTT. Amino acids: CASSGRFKDTEAFF.